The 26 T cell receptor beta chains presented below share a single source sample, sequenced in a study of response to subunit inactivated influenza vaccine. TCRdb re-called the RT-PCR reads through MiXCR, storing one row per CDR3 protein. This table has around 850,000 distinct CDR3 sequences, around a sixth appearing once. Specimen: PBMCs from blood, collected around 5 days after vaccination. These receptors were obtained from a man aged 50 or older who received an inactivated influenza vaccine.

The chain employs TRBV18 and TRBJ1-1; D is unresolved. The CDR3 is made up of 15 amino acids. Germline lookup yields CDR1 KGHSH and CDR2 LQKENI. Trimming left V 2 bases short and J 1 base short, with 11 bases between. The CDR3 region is CASSPGITRNTEAFF. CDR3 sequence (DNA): TGTGCCAGCTCACCAGGGATCACAAGGAACACTGAAGCTTTCTTT.

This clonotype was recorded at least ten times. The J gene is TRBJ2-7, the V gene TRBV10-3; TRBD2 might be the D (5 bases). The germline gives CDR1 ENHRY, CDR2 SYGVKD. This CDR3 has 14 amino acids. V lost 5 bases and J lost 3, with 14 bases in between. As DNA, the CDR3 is TGTGCCATCAGTCAGGTGGGAGAAGGCTACGAGCAGTACTTC. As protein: CAISQVGEGYEQYF.

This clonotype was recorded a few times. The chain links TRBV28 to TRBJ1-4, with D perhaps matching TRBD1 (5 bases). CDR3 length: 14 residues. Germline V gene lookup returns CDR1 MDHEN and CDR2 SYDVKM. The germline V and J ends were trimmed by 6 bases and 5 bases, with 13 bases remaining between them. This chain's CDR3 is CASRSRAGNEKLFF. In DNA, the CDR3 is TGTGCCAGCAGGAGTAGGGCAGGGAATGAAAAACTGTTTTTT.

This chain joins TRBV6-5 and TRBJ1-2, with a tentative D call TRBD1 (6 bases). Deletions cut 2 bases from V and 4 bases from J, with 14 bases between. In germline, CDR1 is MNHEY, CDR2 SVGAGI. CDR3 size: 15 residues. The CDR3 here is CASSYRQGPRYGYTF. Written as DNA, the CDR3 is TGTGCCAGCAGTTACAGGCAGGGGCCCCGCTATGGCTACACCTTC.

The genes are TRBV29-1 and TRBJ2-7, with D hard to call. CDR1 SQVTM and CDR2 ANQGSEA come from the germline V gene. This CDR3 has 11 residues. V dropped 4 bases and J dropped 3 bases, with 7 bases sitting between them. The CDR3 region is CSVGWNYEQYF. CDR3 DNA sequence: TGCAGCGTTGGATGGAACTACGAGCAGTACTTC.

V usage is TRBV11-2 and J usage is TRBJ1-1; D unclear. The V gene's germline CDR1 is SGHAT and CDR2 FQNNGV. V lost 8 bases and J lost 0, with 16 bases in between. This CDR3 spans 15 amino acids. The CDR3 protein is CASSSRGGMNTEAFF. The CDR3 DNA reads TGTGCCAGCTCTTCGCGCGGAGGGATGAACACTGAAGCTTTCTTT.

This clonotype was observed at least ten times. The CDR3 region has the DNA TGTGCCAGCAGCCTACAGGGGCTCGGCTACACCTTC. Protein: CASSLQGLGYTF. V usage is TRBV7-8 and J usage is TRBJ1-2; 7 bases line up with TRBD1. The CDR3 sequence is 12 residues long. CDR1 is SGHVS, CDR2 FQNEAQ, per germline. The junction had 5 bases not matched to a gene; V was cut back by 5 bases and J by 8 bases.

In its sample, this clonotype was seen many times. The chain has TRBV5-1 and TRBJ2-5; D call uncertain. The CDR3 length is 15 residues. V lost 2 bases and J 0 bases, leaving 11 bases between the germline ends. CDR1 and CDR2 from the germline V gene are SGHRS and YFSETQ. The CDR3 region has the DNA TGCGCCAGCAGCTTAAATACTCCGTACCAAGAGACCCAGTACTTC. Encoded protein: CASSLNTPYQETQYF.

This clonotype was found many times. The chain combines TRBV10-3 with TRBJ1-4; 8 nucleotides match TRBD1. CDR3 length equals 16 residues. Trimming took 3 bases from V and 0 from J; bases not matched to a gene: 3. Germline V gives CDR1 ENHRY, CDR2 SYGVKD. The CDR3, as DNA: TGTGCCATCAGTGACCGGGGACAGGCAACTAATGAAAAACTGTTTTTT. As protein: CAISDRGQATNEKLFF.

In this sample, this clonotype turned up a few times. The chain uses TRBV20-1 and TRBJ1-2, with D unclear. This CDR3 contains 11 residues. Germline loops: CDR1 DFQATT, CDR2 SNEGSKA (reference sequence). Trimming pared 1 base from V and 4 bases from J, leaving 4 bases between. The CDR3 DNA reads TGCAGTGCTAGAGGAGGCTATGGCTACACCTTC. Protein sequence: CSARGGYGYTF.

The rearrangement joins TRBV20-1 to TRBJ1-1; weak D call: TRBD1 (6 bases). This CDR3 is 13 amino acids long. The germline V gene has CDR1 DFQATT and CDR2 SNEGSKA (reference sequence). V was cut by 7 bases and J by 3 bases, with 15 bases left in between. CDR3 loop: CSVRGKLDTEAFF. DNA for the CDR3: TGCAGTGTCAGGGGAAAGTTGGACACTGAAGCTTTCTTT.

CDR3 sequence reads: CSARGGTSGRASYNEQFF. DNA of the CDR3: TGCAGTGCAAGGGGAGGGACTAGCGGGAGGGCCAGCTACAATGAGCAGTTCTTC. V usage is TRBV20-1 and J usage is TRBJ2-1; 16 bases map to TRBD2. J lost 3 bases, V lost 6 bases, and 11 bases had no gene match. The germline V gene has CDR1 DFQATT and CDR2 SNEGSKA (reference sequence). CDR3 size: 18 residues.

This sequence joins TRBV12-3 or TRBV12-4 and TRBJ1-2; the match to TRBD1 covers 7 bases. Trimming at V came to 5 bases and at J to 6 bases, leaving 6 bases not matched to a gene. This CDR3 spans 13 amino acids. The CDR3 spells CASSKQGFDGYTF. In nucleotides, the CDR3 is TGTGCCAGCAGTAAACAGGGGTTCGATGGCTACACCTTC.

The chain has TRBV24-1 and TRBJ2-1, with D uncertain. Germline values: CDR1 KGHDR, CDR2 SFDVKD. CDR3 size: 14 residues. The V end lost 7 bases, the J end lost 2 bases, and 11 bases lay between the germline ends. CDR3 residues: CATSPGVPYNEQFF. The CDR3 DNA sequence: TGTGCCACCAGCCCCGGAGTACCCTACAATGAGCAGTTCTTC.

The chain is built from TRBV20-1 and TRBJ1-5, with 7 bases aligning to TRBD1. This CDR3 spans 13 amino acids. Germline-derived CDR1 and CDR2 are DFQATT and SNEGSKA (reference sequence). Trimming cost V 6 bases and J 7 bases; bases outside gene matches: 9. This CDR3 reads CSAGGQPSQPQHF. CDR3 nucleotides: TGCAGTGCCGGGGGACAGCCTTCCCAGCCCCAGCATTTT.

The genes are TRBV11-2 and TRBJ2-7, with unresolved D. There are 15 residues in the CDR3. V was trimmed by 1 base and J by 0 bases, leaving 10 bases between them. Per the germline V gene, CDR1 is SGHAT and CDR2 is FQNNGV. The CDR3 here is CASSLVVGNSYEQYF. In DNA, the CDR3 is TGTGCCAGCAGCTTAGTCGTGGGCAACTCCTACGAGCAGTACTTC.

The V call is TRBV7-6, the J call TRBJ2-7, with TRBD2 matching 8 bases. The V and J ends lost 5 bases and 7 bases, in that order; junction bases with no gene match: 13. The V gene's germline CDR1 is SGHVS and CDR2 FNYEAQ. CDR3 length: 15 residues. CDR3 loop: CASSPGLAAPREQYF. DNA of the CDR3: TGTGCCAGCAGCCCCGGACTAGCAGCGCCCAGGGAGCAGTACTTC.

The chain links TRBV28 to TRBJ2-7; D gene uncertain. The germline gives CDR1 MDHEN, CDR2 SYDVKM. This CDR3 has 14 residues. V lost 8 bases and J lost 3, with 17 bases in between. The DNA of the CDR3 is TGTGCCAGCCAGGCAGCACGAAAACTCTACGAGCAGTACTTC. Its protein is CASQAARKLYEQYF.

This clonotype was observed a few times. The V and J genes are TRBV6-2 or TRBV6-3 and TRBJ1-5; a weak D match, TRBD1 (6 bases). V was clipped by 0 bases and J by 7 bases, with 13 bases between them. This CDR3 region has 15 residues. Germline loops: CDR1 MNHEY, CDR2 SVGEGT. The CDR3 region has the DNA TGTGCCAGCAGTTACTCGCAGGGGAGCTGGCAGCCCCAGCATTTT. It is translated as CASSYSQGSWQPQHF.

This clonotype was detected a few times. Written as DNA, the CDR3 is TGCGCCAGCAGCTTGAAGGGACTAGCGGGAGGGCCCCTCGGCGAGCAGTACTTC. It is translated as CASSLKGLAGGPLGEQYF. The V gene is TRBV5-1, the J gene TRBJ2-7, with TRBD2 matching over 16 bases. V lost 1 base, J lost 6 bases, and 10 bases stayed unmatched. Germline lookup yields CDR1 SGHRS and CDR2 YFSETQ. The CDR3 loop spans 18 amino acids.

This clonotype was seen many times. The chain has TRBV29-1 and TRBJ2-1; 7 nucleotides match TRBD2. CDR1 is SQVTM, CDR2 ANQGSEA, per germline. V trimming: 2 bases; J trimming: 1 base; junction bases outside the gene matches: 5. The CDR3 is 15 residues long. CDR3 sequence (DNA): TGCAGCGTTGAACTTCTAGCGGAATCCTACAATGAGCAGTTCTTC. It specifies CSVELLAESYNEQFF.

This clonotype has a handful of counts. CDR3 protein: CASSFPGPRPAETQYF. CDR3 coding DNA: TGTGCCAGCAGCTTCCCGGGACCCCGGCCCGCAGAGACCCAGTACTTC. The chain is built from TRBV11-2 and TRBJ2-5; D may correspond to TRBD1 or TRBD2 (5 bases each). The CDR3 spans 16 residues. Per the germline V gene, CDR1 is SGHAT and CDR2 is FQNNGV. The germline V and J ends were trimmed by 3 bases and 4 bases, with 18 bases remaining between them.

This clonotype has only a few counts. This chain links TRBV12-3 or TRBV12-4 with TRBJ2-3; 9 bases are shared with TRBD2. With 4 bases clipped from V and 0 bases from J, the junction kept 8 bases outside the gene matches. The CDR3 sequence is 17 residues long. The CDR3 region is CASSSGSGGSSTDTQYF. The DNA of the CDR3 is TGTGCCAGCAGTTCCGGAAGCGGGGGGTCTAGCACAGATACGCAGTATTTT.

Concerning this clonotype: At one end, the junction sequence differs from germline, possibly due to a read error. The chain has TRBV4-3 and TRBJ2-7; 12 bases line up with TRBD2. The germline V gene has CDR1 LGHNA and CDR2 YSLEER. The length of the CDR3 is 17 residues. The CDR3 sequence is CTSSQDWATSGSYEQYF. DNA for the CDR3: TGCACCAGCAGCCAAGATTGGGCGACTAGCGGGAGCTACGAGCAGTACTTC.

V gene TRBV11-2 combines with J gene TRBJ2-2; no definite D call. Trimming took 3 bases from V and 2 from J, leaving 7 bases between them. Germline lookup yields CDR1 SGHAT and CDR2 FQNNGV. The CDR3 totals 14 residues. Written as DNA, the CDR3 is TGTGCCAGCAGCTTTAGTGTCAACACCGGGGAGCTGTTTTTT. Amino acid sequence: CASSFSVNTGELFF. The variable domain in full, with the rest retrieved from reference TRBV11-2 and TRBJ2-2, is EAGVAQSPRYKIIEKRQSVAFWCNPISGHATLYWYQQILGQGPKLLIQFQNNGVVDDSQLPKDRFSAERLKGVDSTLKIQPAKLEDSAVYLCASSFSVNTGELFFGEGSRLTVL.

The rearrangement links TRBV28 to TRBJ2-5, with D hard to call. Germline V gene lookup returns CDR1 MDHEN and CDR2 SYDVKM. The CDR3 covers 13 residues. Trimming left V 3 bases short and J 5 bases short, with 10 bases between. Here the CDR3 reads CASSFLLDETQYF. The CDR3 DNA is TGTGCCAGCAGTTTTCTCCTGGATGAGACCCAGTACTTC.